Below are 32 T cell receptor beta chains sequenced from a single sample in a study of T cell clonality in common variable immunodeficiency. TCRdb keeps only in-frame clones here, not all; method: immunoSEQ multiplex PCR. Recorded here are around 52,000 clones, none singletons. The sequencing input was peripheral blood mononuclear cells. These receptors were collected from a person aged 18 to 75 in good health.

This clone was seen many times. The sequence runs out 3 residues before the end of the CDR3; the remainder is reconstructed from the germline J gene. The chain couples TRBV19 to TRBJ2-7; D is ambiguous. Per germline, CDR1 LNHDA and CDR2 SQIVND (reference sequence). The CDR3 is 13 residues long. Trimming removed 7 bases at V and 3 bases at J, with 13 bases between. The CDR3 spells CASMAAVGYEQYF. The CDR3 bases that were read are TGTGCCAGTATGGCGGCAGTTGGCTACGAG. Complete variable domain (other parts from reference TRBV19 and TRBJ2-7): DGGITQSPKYLFRKEGQNVTLSCEQNLNHDAMYWYRQDPGQGLRLIYYSQIVNDFQKGDIAEGYSVSREKKESFPLTVTSAQKNPTAFYLCASMAAVGYEQYFGPGTRLTVT.

This clone was seen at least ten times. The sequenced fragment ends 3 residues before the CDR3 boundary, so the rest is inferred from the germline J gene. The J gene is TRBJ2-7, the V gene TRBV18; 8 positions agree with TRBD1. CDR1 is KGHSH, CDR2 LQKENI, per germline. CDR3 size: 15 residues. The V and J ends lost 0 bases and 2 bases, in that order; junction bases with no gene match: 3. The CDR3: CASSPPDRVAYEQYF. CDR3 bases read: TGTGCCAGCTCACCACCGGACAGGGTGGCCTACGAG.

This clone has a count of ten or more. The observed sequence ends 3 residues before the CDR3 terminus, with the missing tail filled in from the germline J gene. This chain links TRBV19 with TRBJ1-5; D not resolved. CDR3 length: 15 amino acids. Trimming cost V 3 bases and J 2 bases, with 11 bases left between them. Germline lookup yields CDR1 LNHDA and CDR2 SQIVND (reference sequence). The CDR3 DNA, read in part, is TGTGCCAGTAGTATGAGTTCGGGTCGCAATCAGCCC. This sequence encodes CASSMSSGRNQP. The entire CDR3 sequence reads CASSMSSGRNQPQHF.

Ten or more counts support this clone. The read comes to an end 3 residues before the CDR3 does, leaving the germline J gene to fill in the end. The chain has TRBV9 and TRBJ1-1, with D unresolved. Germline CDR1 SGDLS, CDR2 YYNGEE. This CDR3 region has 14 residues. The germline V and J ends were trimmed by 3 bases and 5 bases, with 14 bases remaining between them. CDR3: CASSESRGWTEAFF. CDR3 bases read: TGTGCCAGCAGCGAGAGCCGCGGATGGACTGAA.

On this clone itself: The DNA ends 3 residues before the CDR3 does, and the rest of the CDR3 is filled in from the germline J gene. V gene TRBV27 combines with J gene TRBJ2-5; 9 bases fit TRBD1. CDR1 MNHEY and CDR2 SMNVEV come from the germline V gene (reference sequence). CDR3 length: 15 amino acids. V shed 5 bases, J shed 4 bases, and the junction held 8 bases outside the gene matches. CDR3 protein: CASSQQGAKGETQYF. CDR3 DNA, as far as it was read: TGTGCCAGCAGTCAACAGGGGGCTAAGGGAGAGACC.

This clone was observed many times. The observed sequence ends 3 residues before the CDR3 terminus, with the missing tail filled in from the germline J gene. The chain recombines TRBV7-9 with TRBJ2-7, with 8 bases that match TRBD2. V shed 1 base, J shed 5 bases, and the junction held 7 bases outside the gene matches. CDR1 is SEHNR, CDR2 FQNEAQ, per germline (reference sequence). The CDR3 is made up of 15 amino acids. The CDR3 bases that were read are TGTGCCAGCAGCTTAGACGGGACTAGTCGAAACGAG. This encodes CASSLDGTSRNE. From start to end, the CDR3 is CASSLDGTSRNEQYF. Full variable domain (remainder filled in from reference TRBV7-9 and TRBJ2-7): DTGVSQNPRHKITKRGQNVTFRCDPISEHNRLYWYRQTLGQGPEFLTYFQNEAQLEKSRLLSDRFSAERPKGSFSTLEIQRTEQGDSAMYLCASSLDGTSRNEQYFGPGTRLTVT.

Many counts were recorded for this clone. The CDR3 goes on 3 residues after the read ends, and that part is filled in from the germline J gene. This rearrangement joins TRBV12-3 or TRBV12-4 to TRBJ2-7; D call uncertain. The CDR3 has 13 residues. The V end lost 1 base, the J end lost 6 bases, and 10 bases lay between the germline ends. Here the CDR3 reads CASSLDPLGEQYF. Incomplete CDR3 DNA: TGTGCCAGCAGTTTAGACCCCCTCGGCGAG.

This clone was seen at least ten times. The read finishes 3 residues shy of the CDR3 end, and the germline J gene is used to complete it. The rearrangement uses TRBV18 and TRBJ2-7; D is ambiguous. V lost 6 bases and J lost 0, with 15 bases in between. Germline V gene lookup returns CDR1 KGHSH and CDR2 LQKENI. CDR3 length: 15 amino acids. The covered CDR3 bases are TGTGCCAGCTCCCCTGGCCCTTCAAGCTCCTACGAG. It translates to CASSPGPSSSYE. The full CDR3 protein is CASSPGPSSSYEQYF.

This clone was found many times. The DNA ends 3 residues before the CDR3 does, and the rest of the CDR3 is filled in from the germline J gene. This sequence joins TRBV28 and TRBJ2-7; 7 nucleotides align to TRBD2. Germline V gives CDR1 MDHEN, CDR2 SYDVKM. CDR3 length equals 15 residues. V trimming: 7 bases; J trimming: 2 bases; junction bases outside the gene matches: 11. CDR3 protein: CASKGRGGDTYEQYF. The part of the CDR3 DNA that was read is TGTGCCAGCAAGGGGAGGGGAGGGGATACCTACGAG.

Comment on this clone: The read halts 3 residues ahead of the CDR3 end, with the missing end drawn from the germline J gene. This rearrangement joins TRBV7-3 to TRBJ2-7; D is unclear. The germline V gene encodes CDR1 SGHTA and CDR2 FQGTGA. This CDR3 comprises 15 residues. Trimming removed 5 bases from V and 0 bases from J, with 14 bases in between. The CDR3 is CASSPPRRPSYEQYF. The covered CDR3 bases are TGTGCCAGCAGCCCCCCCCGGCGGCCCTCCTACGAG.

This clone is termed medium-sized. The read ends 3 residues early relative to the CDR3; the germline J gene fills the gap. The chain links TRBV30 to TRBJ1-1; D unclear. V gave up 2 bases and J gave up 6 bases, with 7 bases separating them. Germline V CDR1 and CDR2: GTSNPN, SVGIG (reference sequence). This CDR3 spans 11 amino acids. The covered CDR3 bases are TGTGCCTGGAGTCACGGGGCTGAA. Encoded protein: CAWSHGAE. The whole CDR3 reads CAWSHGAEAFF.

This clone was observed many times. The read gets to within 3 residues of the CDR3 end, and the germline J gene fills in the rest. This chain joins TRBV7-3 and TRBJ1-1; a weak D match, TRBD1 (5 bases). The CDR3 spans 17 residues. The germline CDR1 and CDR2 sequences are SGHTA and FQGTGA. Trimming stripped 1 base from V and 3 bases from J, with 18 bases between. CDR3 bases read: TGTGCCAGCAGCTTAAACCCCGTTGGCAGGGTGGACACTGAA. It translates to CASSLNPVGRVDTE. The CDR3 in its entirety is CASSLNPVGRVDTEAFF.

This clone was observed many times. The CDR3 goes on 3 residues after the read ends, and that part is filled in from the germline J gene. The chain couples TRBV7-9 to TRBJ1-1; maybe TRBD1 (6 bases). With 5 bases removed from V and 7 bases from J, the gap between germline ends came to 17 bases. Germline CDR1 SEHNR, CDR2 FQNEAQ (reference sequence). The CDR3 consists of 14 residues. CDR3 loop: CASSLAGKQGEAFF. Incomplete CDR3 DNA: TGTGCCAGCAGCCTTGCAGGGAAACAGGGTGAA.

This clone was counted at least ten times. The CDR3 extends 3 residues past the end of the read, so its final part is completed from the germline J gene. The chain combines TRBV7-3 with TRBJ2-3, with 8 positions matching TRBD1. The germline V gene encodes CDR1 SGHTA and CDR2 FQGTGA. The CDR3 is 12 residues long. CDR3 amino acids: CASSLDRGPQYF. CDR3 DNA (partial): TGTGCCAGCAGCCTCGACAGGGGCCCG.

This clone occurred many times. The DNA ends 3 residues before the CDR3 does, and the rest of the CDR3 is filled in from the germline J gene. This sequence joins TRBV7-3 and TRBJ2-1; D not certain. The germline CDR1 and CDR2 sequences are SGHTA and FQGTGA. This CDR3 region has 13 residues. V was trimmed by 4 bases and J by 5 bases, leaving 9 bases between them. CDR3 sequence reads: CASSSVPNNEQFF. The DNA read from the CDR3 is TGTGCCAGCAGCTCGGTACCGAACAATGAG.

This clone showed up many times. The CDR3 is cut off 3 residues early in the read; its end comes from the germline J gene. This chain connects TRBV20-1 to TRBJ2-7; 7 positions match TRBD1. J gave up 2 bases and V 3 bases, and 10 bases lay outside the gene matches. The germline gives CDR1 DFQATT, CDR2 SNEGSKA (reference sequence). CDR3 size: 15 residues. The sequenced CDR3 bases are TGCAGTGCTAGGGAGGCCCACCAGGGGGCCTACGAG. Translating gives CSAREAHQGAYE. The full CDR3 sequence reads CSAREAHQGAYEQYF.

This clone has only a few counts. With the read ending 3 residues before the CDR3 end, the germline J gene is used to fill in that end. This chain uses TRBV7-9 with TRBJ1-1; the D is unclear. CDR1 and CDR2 (germline): SEHNR, FQNEAQ (reference sequence). CDR3 length: 14 residues. CDR3 region: CASSVIAGTDTAFF. Incomplete CDR3 DNA: TGTGCCAGCAGCGTAATAGCGGGAACAGATACG.

This clone came up many times. The CDR3 goes on 3 residues after the read ends, and that part is filled in from the germline J gene. The genes are TRBV5-1 and TRBJ2-1; TRBD1 agrees at 8 bases. There are 15 residues in the CDR3. CDR1 and CDR2 from the germline V gene are SGHRS and YFSETQ. Trimming removed 4 bases from V and 2 bases from J; junction bases left unmatched: 5. The CDR3 spells CASSATGVAYNEQFF. The part of the CDR3 DNA that was read is TGCGCCAGCAGCGCGACAGGGGTGGCCTACAATGAG.

CDR3 loop: CSARHLGLAGSYEQYF. CDR3 bases read: TGCAGTGCTAGACACCTGGGACTAGCGGGTTCCTACGAG. The V gene is TRBV20-1, the J gene TRBJ2-7; 12 bases line up with TRBD2. Sequencing ends 3 residues short of the CDR3 end; the germline J gene provides the rest. The CDR3 sequence is 16 residues long. From germline, CDR1 is DFQATT and CDR2 SNEGSKA (reference sequence). After removal of 2 bases from V and 1 base from J, the junction contained 6 bases not matched to a gene.

There are many counts of this clone. The DNA read from the CDR3 is TGTGCCAGCAGGTCAGCCAGGGGTACTGAA. Protein: CASRSARGTE. The CDR3, in full, reads CASRSARGTEAFF. The chain is built from TRBV6-4 and TRBJ1-1; a possible D gene is TRBD1 (6 bases). The read finishes 3 residues shy of the CDR3 end, and the germline J gene is used to complete it. Germline V gene data show CDR1 as MRHNA and CDR2 as SNTAGT. Trimming removed 6 bases at V and 5 bases at J, with 13 bases between. The CDR3 is made up of 13 amino acids.

In this sample, this clone turned up many times. From the germline J gene comes the end of the CDR3, since the read stops 3 residues before it. The J gene is TRBJ2-2, the V gene TRBV18; tentatively, D is TRBD1 (6 bases). V was pared by 4 bases and J by 3 bases, with 9 bases between. Germline V gene lookup returns CDR1 KGHSH and CDR2 LQKENI. This CDR3 contains 14 residues. Partial CDR3 DNA: TGTGCCAGCTCACAGGGGGTGGACACCGGGGAG. Encoded protein: CASSQGVDTGE. The whole CDR3 protein is CASSQGVDTGELFF.

This clone was observed at least ten times. The read falls 3 residues short of the CDR3 end, and the missing part is taken from the germline J gene. The chain employs TRBV5-1 and TRBJ2-3; D unclear. Per germline, CDR1 SGHRS and CDR2 YFSETQ. V lost 0 bases, J lost 2 bases, and 10 bases lay in between. The CDR3 consists of 15 residues. The sequenced CDR3 bases are TGCGCCAGCAGCTTGGACAGAACCTTCACAGATACG. Translating gives CASSLDRTFTDT. The full CDR3 protein is CASSLDRTFTDTQYF.

Turning to this clone: The read terminates 3 residues before the CDR3 end, so the remaining end is supplied by the germline J gene. The chain joins TRBV20-1 to TRBJ2-1; the match to TRBD2 covers 11 bases. This CDR3 spans 14 amino acids. Germline V gene lookup returns CDR1 DFQATT and CDR2 SNEGSKA (reference sequence). V trimming: 4 bases; J trimming: 7 bases; junction bases outside the gene matches: 6. The CDR3 bases that were read are TGCAGTGCTAAGGCGGCTAGCGGGAGGAATGAG. It encodes CSAKAASGRNE. The whole CDR3 protein reads CSAKAASGRNEQFF.

This clone has a count of ten or more. The CDR3 here is CASSQFRGYEQYF. The covered CDR3 bases are TGTGCCAGCAGTCAGTTCAGGGGTTACGAG. V usage is TRBV2 and J usage is TRBJ2-7; possibly TRBD1 for D (6 bases). The read halts 3 residues ahead of the CDR3 end, with the missing end drawn from the germline J gene. Germline lookup yields CDR1 SNHLY and CDR2 FYNNEI. The CDR3 spans 13 residues. Trimming removed 5 bases from V and 4 bases from J, with 12 bases in between.

This clone was observed at least ten times. The read ends 3 residues early relative to the CDR3; the germline J gene fills the gap. This chain links TRBV29-1 with TRBJ2-5, with unresolved D. From germline, CDR1 is SQVTM and CDR2 ANQGSEA. This CDR3 comprises 11 residues. V lost 4 bases and J lost 4, with 7 bases in between. The CDR3 protein is CSVGSRETQYF. Incomplete CDR3 DNA: TGCAGCGTTGGTTCCAGAGAGACC.

This clone was detected many times. The read gets to within 3 residues of the CDR3 end, and the germline J gene fills in the rest. The chain couples TRBV6-2 or TRBV6-3 to TRBJ2-2; TRBD2 might be the D (5 bases). Germline V gene sequence: CDR1 MNHEY, CDR2 SVGEGT. The CDR3 length is 15 residues. Between the trimmed V and J ends, which lost 1 base and 4 bases, there was a span of 10 bases. The covered CDR3 bases are TGTGCCAGCAGTTACTTACGACGGGGCACCGGGGAG. Translation: CASSYLRRGTGE. The full CDR3 sequence reads CASSYLRRGTGELFF.

This clone was seen many times. The DNA ends 3 residues before the CDR3 does, and the rest of the CDR3 is filled in from the germline J gene. The V and J genes are TRBV6-2 or TRBV6-3 and TRBJ2-3; the match to TRBD2 covers 12 bases. J was trimmed by 4 bases and V by 7 bases; bases with no gene match: 9. The CDR3 spans 16 residues. CDR1 and CDR2 from the germline V gene are MNHEY and SVGEGT. The CDR3 here is CASTTTGLAGSDTQYF. Incomplete CDR3 DNA: TGTGCCAGCACCACCACTGGACTAGCGGGATCAGATACG.

This clone was seen repeatedly, ten times or more. The read ends 3 residues shy of where the CDR3 ends; the end is completed using the germline J gene. The chain couples TRBV20-1 to TRBJ2-3, with 9 positions matching TRBD2. Germline V CDR1 and CDR2: DFQATT, SNEGSKA (reference sequence). V dropped 6 bases and J dropped 3; count of bases not matched to a gene: 7. The CDR3 has 14 amino acids. CDR3 DNA (partial): TGCAGTGCACGGACTAGCGAGGATACAGATACG. It specifies CSARTSEDTDT. The whole CDR3 protein is CSARTSEDTDTQYF.

The sequenced CDR3 bases are TGCAGTGCTAGAGATTTACGGTTGAACACTGAA. Residues: CSARDLRLNTE. In full, the CDR3 reads CSARDLRLNTEAFF. The V and J genes are TRBV20-1 and TRBJ1-1; D gene uncertain. The CDR3 end falls 3 residues outside the read, so it is completed with the germline J gene. This CDR3 is 14 amino acids long. V was pared by 0 bases and J by 0 bases, with 8 bases between. CDR1 and CDR2 (germline): DFQATT, SNEGSKA (reference sequence).

This clone was seen repeatedly, ten times or more. The sequence runs out 3 residues before the end of the CDR3; the remainder is reconstructed from the germline J gene. This chain links TRBV7-2 with TRBJ1-1; weak D call: TRBD1 (6 bases). Germline V lookup: CDR1 SGHTA, CDR2 FQGNSA. This CDR3 has 13 amino acids. Incomplete CDR3 DNA: TGTGCCAGCAGCCGTTACAGGGATGGGGAA. It codes for CASSRYRDGE. The whole CDR3 protein reads CASSRYRDGEAFF.

This clone was seen many times. The CDR3 end is not reached by the read, which stops 3 residues before it; the germline J gene fills it in. The chain uses TRBV12-3 or TRBV12-4 and TRBJ2-7, with TRBD2 as a possible D gene (6 bases). The ends were cut back, 6 bases at V and 6 bases at J, with 15 bases in the middle. This CDR3 spans 13 amino acids. The CDR3 protein is CASRRGGGSEQYF. The CDR3 bases that were read are TGTGCCAGCAGAAGAGGAGGAGGGTCCGAG.

This clone appeared many times. Read sequence stops 3 residues before the CDR3 end, and the germline J gene provides the missing end. V and J are TRBV19 and TRBJ1-1; D call uncertain. Looked up from germline, CDR1 is LNHDA and CDR2 is SQIVND (reference sequence). This CDR3 is 11 amino acids long. With 7 bases removed from V and 1 base from J, the gap between germline ends came to 4 bases. CDR3 DNA (partial): TGTGCCAGTATCTGGAACACTGAA. It encodes CASIWNTE. The entire CDR3 sequence reads CASIWNTEAFF.